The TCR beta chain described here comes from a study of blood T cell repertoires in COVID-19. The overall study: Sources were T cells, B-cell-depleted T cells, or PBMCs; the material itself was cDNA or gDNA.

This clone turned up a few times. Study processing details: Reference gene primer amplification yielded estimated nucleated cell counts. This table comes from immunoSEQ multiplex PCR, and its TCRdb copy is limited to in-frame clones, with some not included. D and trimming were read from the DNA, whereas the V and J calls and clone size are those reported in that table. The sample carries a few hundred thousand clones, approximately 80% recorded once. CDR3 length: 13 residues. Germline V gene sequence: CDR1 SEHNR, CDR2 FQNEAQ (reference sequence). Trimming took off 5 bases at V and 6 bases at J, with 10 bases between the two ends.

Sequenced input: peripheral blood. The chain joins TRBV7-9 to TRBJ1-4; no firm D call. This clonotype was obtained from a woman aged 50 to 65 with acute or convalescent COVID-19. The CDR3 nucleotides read TGTGCCAGCAGCCTAGGGTCAGATGAAAAACTGTTTTTT. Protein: CASSLGSDEKLFF.